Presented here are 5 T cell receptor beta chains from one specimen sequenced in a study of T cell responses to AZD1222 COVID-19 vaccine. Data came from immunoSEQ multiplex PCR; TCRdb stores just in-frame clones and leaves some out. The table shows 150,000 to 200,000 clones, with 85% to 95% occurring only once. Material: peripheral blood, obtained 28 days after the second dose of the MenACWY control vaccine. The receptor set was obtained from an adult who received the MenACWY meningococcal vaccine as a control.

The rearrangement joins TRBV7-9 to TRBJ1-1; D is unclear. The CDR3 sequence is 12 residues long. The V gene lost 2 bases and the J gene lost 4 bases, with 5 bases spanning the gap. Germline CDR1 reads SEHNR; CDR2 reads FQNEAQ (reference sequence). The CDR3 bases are TGTGCCAGCAGCTTATATCCCACTGAAGCTTTCTTT. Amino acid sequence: CASSLYPTEAFF. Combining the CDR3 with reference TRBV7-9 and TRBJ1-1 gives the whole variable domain DTGVSQNPRHKITKRGQNVTFRCDPISEHNRLYWYRQTLGQGPEFLTYFQNEAQLEKSRLLSDRFSAERPKGSFSTLEIQRTEQGDSAMYLCASSLYPTEAFFGQGTRLTVV.

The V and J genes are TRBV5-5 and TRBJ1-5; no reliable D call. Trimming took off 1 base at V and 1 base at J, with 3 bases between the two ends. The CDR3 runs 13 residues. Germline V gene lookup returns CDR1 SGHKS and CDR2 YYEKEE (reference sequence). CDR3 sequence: CASSLSSNQPQHF. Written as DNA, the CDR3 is TGTGCCAGCAGCTTGAGCAGCAATCAGCCCCAGCATTTT.

Written as DNA, the CDR3 is TGTGCCACCAGTGATCAGGGACTAGCGGGGCAAGAGACCCAGTACTTC. Its translation is CATSDQGLAGQETQYF. The genes are TRBV24-1 and TRBJ2-5; TRBD2 aligns across 13 bases. From germline, CDR1 is KGHDR and CDR2 SFDVKD. The V segment lost 3 bases and the J segment 2 bases; nucleotides outside the gene matches: 2. CDR3 length equals 16 residues.

DNA of the CDR3: TGTGCCACCAGCAGATCGGGAGGACAGGGTCAAGATACGCAGTATTTT. Its translation: CATSRSGGQGQDTQYF. J is TRBJ2-3 and V is TRBV15; the D gene is possibly TRBD1 (8 bases). V was shortened by 2 bases and J by 5 bases, with 17 bases between the two germline ends. CDR3 length: 16 residues. Germline loops: CDR1 LNHNV, CDR2 YYDKDF (reference sequence).

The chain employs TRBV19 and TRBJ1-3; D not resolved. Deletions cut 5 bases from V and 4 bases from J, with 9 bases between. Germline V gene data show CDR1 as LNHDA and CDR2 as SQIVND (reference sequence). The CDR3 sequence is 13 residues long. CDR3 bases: TGTGCCAGTAGTCTCAAGGGCGGAAACACCATATATTTT. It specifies CASSLKGGNTIYF.